This T cell receptor (beta chain) was identified during a study of blood T cells in healthy people across ages. A remark on this clonotype: Its antigen is undetermined. This may arise from a read error, as a much more abundant clone is one base away.

The CDR3 is made up of 12 amino acids. V gave up 6 bases and J gave up 6 bases, with 11 bases separating them. Germline-derived CDR1 and CDR2 are MGHDK and SYGVNS. Alongside a J-beta primer mix, a sample-barcoded 5' primer served in a second PCR lasting roughly 7 to 11 cycles. Each of the cDNA molecules was tagged by a template-switch adaptor with 12 random nucleotides. Sequencing recovered at least 2.5 million CDR3-containing paired-end reads from each sample. Via MiXCR, TCRdb re-called the 5' RACE reads, giving one row per CDR3 protein. The sample shows fewer than 950,000 distinct CDR3 sequences, roughly 50% of them seen only once. Healthy individuals of Caucasian origin from Russia, aged about 6 to 95, served as donors. Overall study findings and caveats: TCR beta diversity correlated strongly with naive T cell percentage.

Sequenced input: blood. The TCR comes from a man at least 80 years old in good health. The chain carries TRBV25-1 and TRBJ1-2; maybe TRBD1 (5 bases). CDR3 protein: CASRDQGDGYTF. Here the CDR3 DNA reads TGTGCCAGCAGGGACCAGGGCGATGGCTACACCTTC.